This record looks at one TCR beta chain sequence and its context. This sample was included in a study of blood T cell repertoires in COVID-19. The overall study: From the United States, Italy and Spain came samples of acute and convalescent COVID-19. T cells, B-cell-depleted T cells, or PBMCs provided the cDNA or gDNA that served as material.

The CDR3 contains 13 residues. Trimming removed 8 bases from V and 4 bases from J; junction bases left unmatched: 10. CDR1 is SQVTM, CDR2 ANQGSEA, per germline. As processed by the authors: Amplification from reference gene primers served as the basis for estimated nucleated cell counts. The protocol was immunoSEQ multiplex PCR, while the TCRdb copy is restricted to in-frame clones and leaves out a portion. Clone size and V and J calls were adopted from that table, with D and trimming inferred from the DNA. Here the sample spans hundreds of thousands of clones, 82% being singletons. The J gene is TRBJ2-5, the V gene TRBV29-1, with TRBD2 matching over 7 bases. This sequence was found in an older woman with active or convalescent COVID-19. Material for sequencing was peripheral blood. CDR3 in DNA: TGCAGCACCATGCGGGGGTTCCGAGAGACCCAGTACTTC. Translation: CSTMRGFRETQYF.